These 13 T cell receptor beta chains originate from one sample sequenced in a study of T cells after yellow fever vaccination. TCRdb called the 5' RACE reads again in MiXCR, with one record for every CDR3 protein. The data show just under 600,000 distinct CDR3 sequences, roughly 12% seen once. The sample was PBMCs, taken on the day of the yellow fever booster vaccination. The origin of the receptors is a man younger than 45 who received the YFV17D yellow fever vaccine.

The V gene is TRBV5-4, the J gene TRBJ1-1; a weak D match, TRBD1 (5 bases). CDR1 SGHNT and CDR2 YYREEE come from the germline V gene (reference sequence). This CDR3 is built from 14 residues. V was clipped by 5 bases and J by 1 base, with 12 bases between them. The CDR3 DNA follows: TGTGCCAGCAGTTACCGGGACCCGAACACTGAAGCTTTCTTT. Encoded protein: CASSYRDPNTEAFF.

This chain connects TRBV29-1 to TRBJ2-1; D remains ambiguous. Germline lookup yields CDR1 SQVTM and CDR2 ANQGSEA. The CDR3 has 12 amino acids. CDR3 sequence reads: CSSGSVYNEQFF. CDR3 nucleotide sequence: TGCTCGTCTGGTTCGGTCTACAATGAGCAGTTCTTC.

The table lists this clonotype with a few counts. The chain uses TRBV5-1 and TRBJ2-1; TRBD2 matches 8 bases. V dropped 4 bases and J dropped 6; count of bases not matched to a gene: 12. This CDR3 is built from 16 residues. Germline CDR1 SGHRS, CDR2 YFSETQ. Written as DNA, the CDR3 is TGCGCCAGCAGCGAGACTAGCGCCACCATTCGCAATGAGCAGTTCTTC. It encodes CASSETSATIRNEQFF.

The table lists this clonotype with a few counts. The chain carries TRBV27 and TRBJ1-1; no definite D call. Germline V CDR1 and CDR2: MNHEY, SMNVEV (reference sequence). Trimming pared 2 bases from V and 4 bases from J, leaving 11 bases between. This CDR3 spans 14 amino acids. The CDR3 sequence: CASSLDHRGTEAFF. CDR3 bases: TGTGCCAGCAGTTTAGACCATCGGGGCACTGAAGCTTTCTTT.

The V and J genes are TRBV6-5 and TRBJ2-1; D might be TRBD2 (7 bases). In germline, CDR1 is MNHEY, CDR2 SVGAGI. The CDR3 spans 16 residues. Trimming cost V 0 bases and J 10 bases, with 19 bases left between them. The CDR3 nucleotides read TGTGCCAGCAGTTACTCGAAAGGGGGGGGAGTAGAAGAGCAGTTCTTC. This gives the protein CASSYSKGGGVEEQFF.

The rearrangement uses TRBV7-2 and TRBJ2-7; 9 bases agree with TRBD1. The germline V gene has CDR1 SGHTA and CDR2 FQGNSA. This CDR3 is built from 17 residues. The V segment lost 5 bases and the J segment 6 bases; nucleotides outside the gene matches: 17. This CDR3 reads CASSSMVPGQGLGEQYF. In DNA form, the CDR3 reads TGTGCCAGCAGCAGTATGGTACCGGGACAGGGCTTGGGCGAGCAGTACTTC.

This chain links TRBV12-3 or TRBV12-4 with TRBJ2-1, with 7 bases that match TRBD2. This CDR3 comprises 17 residues. V was clipped by 3 bases and J by 5 bases; unmatched bases: 13. The CDR3 is CASSLNWEGRDNNEQFF. As DNA, the CDR3 is TGTGCCAGCAGTTTGAATTGGGAGGGTCGCGACAACAATGAGCAGTTCTTC.

This chain links TRBV5-1 with TRBJ2-7; D not certain. V dropped 0 bases and J dropped 3 bases, with 10 bases sitting between them. CDR1 SGHRS and CDR2 YFSETQ come from the germline V gene. The CDR3 contains 14 residues. The CDR3 region has the DNA TGCGCCAGCAGCTTGGACGGCTTCGACTACGAGCAGTACTTC. Translation gives CASSLDGFDYEQYF.

The V gene is TRBV27, the J gene TRBJ2-3; TRBD1 matches at 10 bases. Germline-derived CDR1 and CDR2 are MNHEY and SMNVEV (reference sequence). The CDR3 is made up of 13 amino acids. V lost 5 bases, J lost 7 bases, and 3 bases stayed unmatched. CDR3 protein: CASSGQGGYTQYF. DNA for the CDR3: TGTGCCAGCAGTGGACAGGGGGGTTATACGCAGTATTTT.

This clonotype occurred a few times. V is TRBV6-2 or TRBV6-3 and J is TRBJ2-3; no clear D gene. Between the trimmed V and J ends, which lost 8 bases and 8 bases, there was a span of 14 bases. This CDR3 region has 12 residues. Germline V gene sequence: CDR1 MNHEY, CDR2 SVGEGT. CDR3 coding DNA: TGTGCCAGCGAAAGACCGGGCTCTACGCAGTATTTT. Encoded protein: CASERPGSTQYF.

The chain uses TRBV5-1 and TRBJ2-2, with TRBD2 identical over 9 bases. V lost 0 bases and J lost 0; bases outside the gene matches: 9. Germline CDR1 reads SGHRS; CDR2 reads YFSETQ. This CDR3 has 19 amino acids. CDR3 sequence: CASSLARRTSAANTGELFF. The CDR3 nucleotides read TGCGCCAGCAGCTTGGCCAGGAGGACTAGCGCCGCGAACACCGGGGAGCTGTTTTTT. Complete variable domain (other parts from reference TRBV5-1 and TRBJ2-2): KAGVTQTPRYLIKTRGQQVTLSCSPISGHRSVSWYQQTPGQGLQFLFEYFSETQRNKGNFPGRFSGRQFSNSRSEMNVSTLELGDSALYLCASSLARRTSAANTGELFFGEGSRLTVL.

In this sample, this clonotype turned up a few times. The rearrangement uses TRBV29-1 and TRBJ2-5; tentative D call: TRBD1 (6 bases). The CDR3 is 11 residues long. Germline V gene lookup returns CDR1 SQVTM and CDR2 ANQGSEA. V shed 7 bases and J shed 5 bases, with 11 bases lying between them. The CDR3 DNA is TGCAGCGGCGACAGGTCGGAGACCCAGTACTTC. It yields the protein CSGDRSETQYF.

This clonotype has a handful of counts. V usage is TRBV7-2 and J usage is TRBJ2-3; D is perhaps TRBD1 or TRBD2 (7 bases each). The germline V gene has CDR1 SGHTA and CDR2 FQGNSA. The V and J ends lost 7 bases and 4 bases respectively, with 15 bases between them. The CDR3 runs to 14 residues. In nucleotides, the CDR3 is TGTGCCAGCACCAGGGGGGGGGCCCCAGATACGCAGTATTTT. This codes for CASTRGGAPDTQYF.